This TCR beta chain was identified during a study of blood T cell repertoires in COVID-19. Profiled with immunoSEQ multiplex PCR; TCRdb holds only in-frame clones, not every one. The sample shows around 250,000 clones, around 88% of them seen only once. This CDR3 spans 13 amino acids. The V gene's germline CDR1 is SQVTM and CDR2 ANQGSEA. The chain combines TRBV29-1 with TRBJ2-7; 9 bases are shared with TRBD1. The sample taken for sequencing was peripheral blood. This clonotype originated in a man at least 80 years old with acute or convalescent COVID-19. The CDR3 region has the DNA TGCAGTACTTCCGGACAGGGGATTTACGAGCAGTACTTC. This encodes CSTSGQGIYEQYF.